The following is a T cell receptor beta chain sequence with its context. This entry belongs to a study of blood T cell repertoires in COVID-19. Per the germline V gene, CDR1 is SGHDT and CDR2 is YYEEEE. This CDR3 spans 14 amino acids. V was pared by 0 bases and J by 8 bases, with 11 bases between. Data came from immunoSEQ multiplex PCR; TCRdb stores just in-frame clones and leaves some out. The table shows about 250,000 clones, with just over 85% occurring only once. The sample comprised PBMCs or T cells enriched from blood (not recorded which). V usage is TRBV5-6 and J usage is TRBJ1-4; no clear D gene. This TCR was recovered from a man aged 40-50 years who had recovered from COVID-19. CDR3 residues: CASSLGQVVEKLFF. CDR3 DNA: TGTGCCAGCAGCTTGGGGCAGGTAGTCGAAAAACTGTTTTTT. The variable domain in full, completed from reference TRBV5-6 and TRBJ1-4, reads DAGVTQSPTHLIKTRGQQVTLRCSPKSGHDTVSWYQQALGQGPQFIFQYYEEEERQRGNFPDRFSGHQFPNYSSELNVNALLLGDSALYLCASSLGQVVEKLFFGSGTQLSVL.